This is a list of T cell receptor beta chains from one sample in a study of cytomegalovirus exposure and HLA in healthy donors. Clones were read by immunoSEQ multiplex PCR, and TCRdb kept only the in-frame ones, dropping some. The sample has about 140,000 clones, roughly 73% seen once; the top ten hold roughly 10%. Sequencing used PBMCs. These receptors were collected from a man aged 18 to 29 in good health and CMV-seropositive. CDR3s include the opening cysteine and the closing phenylalanine or tryptophan. The D gene is left open where the match is weak. Size is omitted from some rows. Given values are once, few, many or a class for expanded clones.

d_gene: NA; v_gene: TRBV5-1; abundance: NA; j_gene: TRBJ2-7; CDR3nt: TGCGCCAGCAGCGAACCGGGACTCCCCTCCGAGCAGTACTTC; CDR3aa: CASSEPGLPSEQYF
d_gene: NA; v_gene: TRBV7-2; abundance: few; j_gene: TRBJ2-1; CDR3nt: TGTGCCAGCAGCTTTTCGCCAACAGACAGGCTCAATGAGCAGTTCTTC; CDR3aa: CASSFSPTDRLNEQFF
d_gene: NA; v_gene: TRBV7-2; abundance: NA; j_gene: TRBJ2-7; CDR3nt: TGTGCCAGCAGCTTAGCACAGGGAATAACGTACGAGCAGTACTTC; CDR3aa: CASSLAQGITYEQYF
d_gene: NA; v_gene: TRBV28; abundance: few; j_gene: TRBJ2-7; CDR3nt: TGTGCCAGCAGCTTCGAGCGGTCTCGTGAGCAGTACTTC; CDR3aa: CASSFERSREQYF
d_gene: NA; v_gene: TRBV5-5; abundance: few; j_gene: TRBJ2-1; CDR3nt: TGTGCCAGCATTCCTAGCTACAATGAGCAGTTCTTC; CDR3aa: CASIPSYNEQFF
d_gene: TRBD1; v_gene: TRBV14; abundance: NA; j_gene: TRBJ1-2; CDR3nt: TGTGCCAGCAGCCAGGTCGACAGGGGGTCTCTCTATGGCTACACCTTC; CDR3aa: CASSQVDRGSLYGYTF
d_gene: TRBD2; v_gene: TRBV2; abundance: once; j_gene: TRBJ2-1; CDR3nt: TGTGCCAGCATCCTGGCGGGGGCCTACAATGAGCAGTTCTTC; CDR3aa: CASILAGAYNEQFF
d_gene: TRBD2; v_gene: TRBV28; abundance: few; j_gene: TRBJ2-7; CDR3nt: TGTGCCAGCAGATCCATAGCGGGAGACTACGAGCAGTACTTC; CDR3aa: CASRSIAGDYEQYF
d_gene: TRBD2; v_gene: TRBV18; abundance: once; j_gene: TRBJ2-5; CDR3nt: TGTGCCAGCTCACCACCGCAAGGCGGGAGCCAAGAGACCCAGTACTTC; CDR3aa: CASSPPQGGSQETQYF
d_gene: NA; v_gene: TRBV4-2; abundance: NA; j_gene: TRBJ2-2; CDR3nt: TGTGCCAGCAGCCAAGAACCCCTCCCTACAGACACCGGGGAGCTGTTTTTT; CDR3aa: CASSQEPLPTDTGELFF
d_gene: TRBD1; v_gene: TRBV19; abundance: NA; j_gene: TRBJ2-7; CDR3nt: TGTGCCAGTAGTATAGGGGACAGGGGCTACGAGCAGTACTTC; CDR3aa: CASSIGDRGYEQYF
d_gene: NA; v_gene: TRBV7-9; abundance: NA; j_gene: TRBJ2-1; CDR3nt: TGTGCCAGCAGCTTATCCAGGGTTAATGAGCAGTTCTTC; CDR3aa: CASSLSRVNEQFF
d_gene: TRBD2; v_gene: TRBV27; abundance: NA; j_gene: TRBJ2-1; CDR3nt: TGTGCCAGCAGTATGGGACTAGCGGGGGGTGGAAATGAGCAGTTCTTC; CDR3aa: CASSMGLAGGGNEQFF
d_gene: TRBD1; v_gene: TRBV5-4; abundance: few; j_gene: TRBJ2-7; CDR3nt: TGTGCCAGCAGCTATTCGGGCGGGACAGGGTCCTACGAGCAGTACTTC; CDR3aa: CASSYSGGTGSYEQYF
d_gene: NA; v_gene: TRBV6-1; abundance: NA; j_gene: TRBJ1-1; CDR3nt: TGTGCCAGCAGTGAAGGGCAGAACACTGAAGCTTTCTTT; CDR3aa: CASSEGQNTEAFF
d_gene: TRBD1; v_gene: TRBV6-5; abundance: NA; j_gene: TRBJ1-4; CDR3nt: TGTGCCAGTAGTTTCTCTCCGGGACAGGTGCTGTTTTTT; CDR3aa: CASSFSPGQVLFF